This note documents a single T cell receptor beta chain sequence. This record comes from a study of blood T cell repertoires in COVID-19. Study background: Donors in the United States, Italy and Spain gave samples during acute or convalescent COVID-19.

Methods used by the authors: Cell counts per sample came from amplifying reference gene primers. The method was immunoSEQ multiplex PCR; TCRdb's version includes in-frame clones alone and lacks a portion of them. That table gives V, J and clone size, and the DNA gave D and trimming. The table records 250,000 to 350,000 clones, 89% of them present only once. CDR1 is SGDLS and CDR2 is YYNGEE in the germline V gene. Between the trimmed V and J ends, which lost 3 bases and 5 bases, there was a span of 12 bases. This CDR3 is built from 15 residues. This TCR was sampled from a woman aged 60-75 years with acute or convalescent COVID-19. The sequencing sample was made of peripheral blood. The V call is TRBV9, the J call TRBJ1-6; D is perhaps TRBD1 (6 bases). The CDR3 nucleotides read TGTGCCAGCAGCGGGGGAACAGGGAATAATTCACCCCTCCACTTT. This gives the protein CASSGGTGNNSPLHF.